The rows below give T cell receptor beta chains drawn from one sample of a study of shared clonotypes between healthy human individuals. Sequencing was performed with immunoSEQ multiplex PCR; in TCRdb, only in-frame clones are kept and a portion is missing. The repertoire holds around 1.5 million clones, with approximately 98% as singletons. Sequencing was performed on naive CD4+ T cells sorted from blood. These receptors were taken from a man between 25 and 39 years old in good health. The CDR3 runs from the conserved cysteine through the conserved F or W.

CDR3 length: 13
V gene: TRBV18
CDR3 protein: CASSIPNTGELFF

CDR3 length: 13
V gene: TRBV2
CDR3 protein: CASRDRDQGAAFF

CDR3 length: 17
V gene: TRBV5-1
CDR3 protein: CASSLRRDSQGAYEQYF

CDR3 length: 15
V gene: TRBV5-4
CDR3 protein: CASSLIAGDSDTQYF

CDR3 length: 12
V gene: TRBV11-2
CDR3 protein: CASSSSTDTQYF

CDR3 length: 13
V gene: TRBV10-1
CDR3 protein: CASSRDPANEQYF

CDR3 length: 14
V gene: TRBV5-4
CDR3 protein: CASSLATGRDEQYF

CDR3 length: 16
V gene: TRBV7-6
CDR3 protein: CASSTALRDRRHTIYF

CDR3 length: 13
V gene: TRBV2
CDR3 protein: CASGQGWEETQYF

CDR3 length: 15
V gene: TRBV18
CDR3 protein: CASSLTGPYQETQYF

CDR3 length: 15
V gene: TRBV25-1
CDR3 protein: CASSQGQSSYNEQFF

CDR3 length: 15
V gene: TRBV6-5
CDR3 protein: CASSYSTDRGYEQYF

CDR3 length: 13
V gene: TRBV19
CDR3 protein: CASSPLPQSEQFF

CDR3 length: 16
V gene: TRBV7-2
CDR3 protein: CASSLNNGGATYEQYF

CDR3 length: 12
V gene: TRBV29-1
CDR3 protein: CSVSGDTDTQYF

CDR3 length: 14
V gene: TRBV25-1
CDR3 protein: CASSELTGDYEQYF

CDR3 length: 13
V gene: TRBV27
CDR3 protein: CASSFPDTYEQYF

CDR3 length: 14
V gene: TRBV28
CDR3 protein: CASSQSYSNQPQHF

CDR3 length: 14
V gene: TRBV10-2
CDR3 protein: CASLRDWPSYEQYF

CDR3 length: 15
V gene: TRBV19
CDR3 protein: CASSSQGTLDQPQHF

CDR3 length: 14
V gene: TRBV12-5
CDR3 protein: CASGPRQGTNEQFF

CDR3 length: 13
V gene: TRBV28
CDR3 protein: CAISRDSSDTQYF

CDR3 length: 19
V gene: TRBV11-2
CDR3 protein: CASSLEVLKRGRLTDTQYF

CDR3 length: 15
V gene: TRBV5-1
CDR3 protein: CASSRGSGPGYEQYF

CDR3 length: 13
V gene: TRBV7-9
CDR3 protein: CASSLSLRDEQFF

CDR3 length: 15
V gene: TRBV9
CDR3 protein: CASSVRTGPGGELFF

CDR3 length: 13
V gene: TRBV5-1
CDR3 protein: CASEPGSTDTQYF

CDR3 length: 18
V gene: TRBV4-1
CDR3 protein: CASSQVLRTSENTGELFF

CDR3 length: 15
V gene: TRBV7-8
CDR3 protein: CASSLRRGSSDTQYF

CDR3 length: 15
V gene: TRBV11-3
CDR3 protein: CASSLEGVRHNEQFF

CDR3 length: 20
V gene: TRBV18
CDR3 protein: CASSPYPTSGRALSGYEQYF

CDR3 length: 16
V gene: TRBV28
CDR3 protein: CASGGTSGIESDTQYF

CDR3 length: 11
V gene: TRBV7-9
CDR3 protein: CASSLGNEQFF

CDR3 length: 15
V gene: TRBV28
CDR3 protein: CASSAYPRGDQPQHF

CDR3 length: 15
V gene: TRBV18
CDR3 protein: CASSPRPVKDTEAFF

CDR3 length: 14
V gene: TRBV25-1
CDR3 protein: CASSEPRVRDTQYF

CDR3 length: 11
V gene: TRBV10-3
CDR3 protein: CAIMVTDTQYF

CDR3 length: 19
V gene: TRBV28
CDR3 protein: CASSYPLGLAGGTGYEQYF

CDR3 length: 17
V gene: TRBV5-1
CDR3 protein: CASSISSIQGIVDGYTF

CDR3 length: 13
V gene: TRBV5-1
CDR3 protein: CASSSVTSYEQYF

CDR3 length: 14
V gene: TRBV15
CDR3 protein: CATSLDRVGNTIYF

CDR3 length: 14
V gene: TRBV7-9
CDR3 protein: CASRPRTLTPEAFF

CDR3 length: 14
V gene: TRBV5-1
CDR3 protein: CASSLGTADYGYTF

CDR3 length: 13
V gene: TRBV18
CDR3 protein: CASSRREDEKLFF

CDR3 length: 15
V gene: TRBV5-1
CDR3 protein: CASSLGPKNTGELFF

CDR3 length: 13
V gene: TRBV29-1
CDR3 protein: CSGLGATNEKLFF

CDR3 length: 15
V gene: TRBV9
CDR3 protein: CASSVGQGVSYEQYF

CDR3 length: 13
V gene: TRBV28
CDR3 protein: CASSFSSTDTQYF

CDR3 length: 14
V gene: TRBV4-2
CDR3 protein: CASSQQGRSYEQYF

CDR3 length: 11
V gene: TRBV5-1
CDR3 protein: CASKGPNEQFF

CDR3 length: 11
V gene: TRBV20-1
CDR3 protein: CSARDRSEQYF

CDR3 length: 18
V gene: TRBV7-8
CDR3 protein: CASSFFGSGSFNTGELFF